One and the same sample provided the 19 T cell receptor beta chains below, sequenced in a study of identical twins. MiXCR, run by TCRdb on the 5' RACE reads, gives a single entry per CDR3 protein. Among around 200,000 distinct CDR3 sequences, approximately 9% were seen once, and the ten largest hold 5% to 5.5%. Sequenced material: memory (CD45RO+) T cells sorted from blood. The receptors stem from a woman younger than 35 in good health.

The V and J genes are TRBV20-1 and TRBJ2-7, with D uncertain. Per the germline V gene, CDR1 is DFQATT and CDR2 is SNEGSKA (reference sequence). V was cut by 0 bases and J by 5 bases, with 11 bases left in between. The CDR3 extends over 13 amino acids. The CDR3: CSARDKGLHEQYF. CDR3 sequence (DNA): TGCAGTGCTAGAGATAAGGGTTTACACGAGCAGTACTTC.

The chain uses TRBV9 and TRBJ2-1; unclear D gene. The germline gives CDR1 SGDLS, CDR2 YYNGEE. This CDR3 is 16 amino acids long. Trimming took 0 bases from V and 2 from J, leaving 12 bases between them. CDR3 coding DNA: TGTGCCAGCAGCGTAGGGGTCACCGAAGCCTACAATGAGCAGTTCTTC. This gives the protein CASSVGVTEAYNEQFF.

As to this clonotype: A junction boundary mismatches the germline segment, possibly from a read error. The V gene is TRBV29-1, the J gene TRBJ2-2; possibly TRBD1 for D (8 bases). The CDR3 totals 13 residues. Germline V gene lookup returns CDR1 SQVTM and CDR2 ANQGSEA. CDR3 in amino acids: CSADRGGTGEPFF. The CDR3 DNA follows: TGCAGCGCTGACAGGGGAGGGACCGGGGAGCCGTTTTTT.

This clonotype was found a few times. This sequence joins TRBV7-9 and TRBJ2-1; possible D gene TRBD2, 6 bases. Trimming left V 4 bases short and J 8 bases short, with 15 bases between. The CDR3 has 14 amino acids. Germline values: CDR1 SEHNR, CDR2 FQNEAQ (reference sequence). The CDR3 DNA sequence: TGTGCCAGCAGCTCCCTAGCGAGGTCCGATGAGCAGTTCTTC. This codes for CASSSLARSDEQFF.

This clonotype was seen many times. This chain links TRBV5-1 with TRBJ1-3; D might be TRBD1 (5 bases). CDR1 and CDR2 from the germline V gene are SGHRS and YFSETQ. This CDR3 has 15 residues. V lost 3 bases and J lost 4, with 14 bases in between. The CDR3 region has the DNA TGCGCCAGCAGCTCGCGGACAACACCCGGAAACACCATATATTTT. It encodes CASSSRTTPGNTIYF.

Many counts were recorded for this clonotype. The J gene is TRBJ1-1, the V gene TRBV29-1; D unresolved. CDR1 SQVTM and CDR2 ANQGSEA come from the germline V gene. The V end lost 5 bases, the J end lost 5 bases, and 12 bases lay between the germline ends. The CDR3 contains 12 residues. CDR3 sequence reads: CSVRKDITEAFF. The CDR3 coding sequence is TGCAGCGTTCGAAAGGATATTACTGAAGCTTTCTTT.

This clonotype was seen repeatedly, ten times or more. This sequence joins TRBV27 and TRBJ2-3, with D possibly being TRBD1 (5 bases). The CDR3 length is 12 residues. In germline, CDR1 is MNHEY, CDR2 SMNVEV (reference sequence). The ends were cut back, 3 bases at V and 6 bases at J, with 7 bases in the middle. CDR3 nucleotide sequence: TGTGCCAGCAGTTTCCAGGGCGATACGCAGTATTTT. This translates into CASSFQGDTQYF.

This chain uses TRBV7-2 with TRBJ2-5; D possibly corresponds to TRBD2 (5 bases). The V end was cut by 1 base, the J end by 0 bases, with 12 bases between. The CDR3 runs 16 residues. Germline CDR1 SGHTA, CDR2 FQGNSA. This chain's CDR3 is CASSLGRRLNQETQYF. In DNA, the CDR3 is TGTGCCAGCAGCTTAGGGCGGAGGCTAAACCAAGAGACCCAGTACTTC. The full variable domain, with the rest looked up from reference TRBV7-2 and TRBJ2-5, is GAGVSQSPSNKVTEKGKDVELRCDPISGHTALYWYRQSLGQGLEFLIYFQGNSAPDKSGLPSDRFSAERTGGSVSTLTIQRTQQEDSAVYLCASSLGRRLNQETQYFGPGTRLLVL.

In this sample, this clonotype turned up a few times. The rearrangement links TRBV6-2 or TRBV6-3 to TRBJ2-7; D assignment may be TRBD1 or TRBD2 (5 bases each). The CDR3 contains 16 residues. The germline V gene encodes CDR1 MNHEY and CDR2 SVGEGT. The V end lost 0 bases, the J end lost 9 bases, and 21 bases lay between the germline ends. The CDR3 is CASSYSSSGPPGLQYF. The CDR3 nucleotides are TGTGCCAGCAGTTACTCGTCATCGGGACCTCCTGGGTTGCAGTACTTC.

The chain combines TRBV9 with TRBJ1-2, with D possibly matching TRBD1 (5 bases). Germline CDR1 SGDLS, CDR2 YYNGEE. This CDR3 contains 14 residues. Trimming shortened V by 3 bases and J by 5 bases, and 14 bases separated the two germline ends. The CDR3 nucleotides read TGTGCCAGCAGCGCGCGTCGGGAGGGGTATGGCTACACCTTC. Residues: CASSARREGYGYTF. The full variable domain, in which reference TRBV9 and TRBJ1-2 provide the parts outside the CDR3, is DSGVTQTPKHLITATGQRVTLRCSPRSGDLSVYWYQQSLDQGLQFLIQYYNGEERAKGNILERFSAQQFPDLHSELNLSSLELGDSALYFCASSARREGYGYTFGSGTRLTVV.

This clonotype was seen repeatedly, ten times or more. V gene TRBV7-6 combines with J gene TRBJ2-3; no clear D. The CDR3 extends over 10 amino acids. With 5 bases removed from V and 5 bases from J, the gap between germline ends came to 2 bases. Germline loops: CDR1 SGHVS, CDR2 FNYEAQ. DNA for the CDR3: TGTGCCAGCAGCGGAGATACGCAGTATTTT. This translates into CASSGDTQYF. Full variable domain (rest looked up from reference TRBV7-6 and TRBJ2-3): GAGVSQSPRYKVTKRGQDVALRCDPISGHVSLYWYRQALGQGPEFLTYFNYEAQQDKSGLPNDRFSAERPEGSISTLTIQRTEQRDSAMYRCASSGDTQYFGPGTRLTVL.

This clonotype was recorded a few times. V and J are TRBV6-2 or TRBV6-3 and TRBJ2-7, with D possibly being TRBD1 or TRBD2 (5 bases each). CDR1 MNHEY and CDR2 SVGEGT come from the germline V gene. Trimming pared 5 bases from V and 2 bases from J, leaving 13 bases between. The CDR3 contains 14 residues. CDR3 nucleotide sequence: TGTGCCAGCAGTCACGGGGACGGGACCTACGAGCAGTACTTC. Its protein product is CASSHGDGTYEQYF.

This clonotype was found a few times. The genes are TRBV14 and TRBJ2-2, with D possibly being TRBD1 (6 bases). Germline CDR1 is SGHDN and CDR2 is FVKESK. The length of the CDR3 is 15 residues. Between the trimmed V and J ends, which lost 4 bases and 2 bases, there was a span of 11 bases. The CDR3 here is CASSRGGRNTGELFF. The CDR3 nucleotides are TGTGCCAGCAGCCGAGGGGGAAGAAACACCGGGGAGCTGTTTTTT.

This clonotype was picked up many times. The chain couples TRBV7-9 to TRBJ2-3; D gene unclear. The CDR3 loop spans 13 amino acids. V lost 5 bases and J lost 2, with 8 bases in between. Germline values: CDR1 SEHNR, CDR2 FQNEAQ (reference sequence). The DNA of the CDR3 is TGTGCCAGCAGCGTAGGTTTCACAGATACGCAGTATTTT. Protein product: CASSVGFTDTQYF. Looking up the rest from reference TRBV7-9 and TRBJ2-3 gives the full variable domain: DTGVSQNPRHKITKRGQNVTFRCDPISEHNRLYWYRQTLGQGPEFLTYFQNEAQLEKSRLLSDRFSAERPKGSFSTLEIQRTEQGDSAMYLCASSVGFTDTQYFGPGTRLTVL.

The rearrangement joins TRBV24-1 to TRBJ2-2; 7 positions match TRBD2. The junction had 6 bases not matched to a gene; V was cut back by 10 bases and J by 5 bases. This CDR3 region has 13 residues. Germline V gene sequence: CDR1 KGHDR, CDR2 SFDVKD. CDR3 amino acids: CATSLGGTGELFF. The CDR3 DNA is TGTGCCACATCCCTCGGGGGGACCGGGGAGCTGTTTTTT.

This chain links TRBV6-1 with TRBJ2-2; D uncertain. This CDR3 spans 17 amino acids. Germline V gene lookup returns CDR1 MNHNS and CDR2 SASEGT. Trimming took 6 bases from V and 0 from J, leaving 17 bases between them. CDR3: CASSRGRFPTNTGELFF. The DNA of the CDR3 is TGTGCCAGCAGCCGCGGACGGTTTCCTACGAACACCGGGGAGCTGTTTTTT.

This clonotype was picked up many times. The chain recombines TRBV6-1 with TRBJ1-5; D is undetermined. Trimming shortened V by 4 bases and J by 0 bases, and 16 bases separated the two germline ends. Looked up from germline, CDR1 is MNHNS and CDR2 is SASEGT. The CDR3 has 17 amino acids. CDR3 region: CASSGGSLGFSNQPQHF. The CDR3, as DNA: TGTGCCAGCAGTGGGGGATCCCTAGGGTTTAGCAATCAGCCCCAGCATTTT.

The CDR3 loop reads CASSRTGITDTQYF. The CDR3 region has the DNA TGTGCCAGCAGTCGGACAGGGATAACAGATACGCAGTATTTT. The rearrangement uses TRBV27 and TRBJ2-3, with 8 bases identical to TRBD1. This CDR3 is built from 14 residues. Germline assignment: CDR1 MNHEY and CDR2 SMNVEV (reference sequence). V was pared by 5 bases and J by 3 bases, with 4 bases of the junction left unmatched.

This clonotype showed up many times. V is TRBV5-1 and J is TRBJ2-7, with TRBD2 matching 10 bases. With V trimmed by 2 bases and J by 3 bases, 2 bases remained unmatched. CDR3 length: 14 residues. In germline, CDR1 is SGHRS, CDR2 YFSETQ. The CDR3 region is CASSLLAGSYEQYF. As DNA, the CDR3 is TGCGCCAGCAGCTTACTAGCGGGGAGCTACGAGCAGTACTTC.